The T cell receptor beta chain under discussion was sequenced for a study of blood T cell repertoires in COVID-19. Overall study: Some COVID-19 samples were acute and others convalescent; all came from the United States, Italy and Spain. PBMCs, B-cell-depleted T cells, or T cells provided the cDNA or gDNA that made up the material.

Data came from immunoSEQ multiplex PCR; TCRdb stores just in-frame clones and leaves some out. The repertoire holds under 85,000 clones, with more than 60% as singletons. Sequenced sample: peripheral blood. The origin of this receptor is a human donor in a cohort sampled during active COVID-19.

Here the CDR3 reads CASSANPGGGYEQYF. CDR3 DNA sequence: TGTGCCAGCAGCGCCAACCCAGGGGGCGGGTACGAGCAGTACTTC. This sequence joins TRBV5-5 and TRBJ2-7, with TRBD1 identical over 8 bases. Germline assignment: CDR1 SGHKS and CDR2 YYEKEE (reference sequence). This CDR3 comprises 15 residues. Trimming at V came to 4 bases and at J to 4 bases, leaving 10 bases not matched to a gene.